Listed below are T cell receptor beta chains from one sample, sequenced in a study of cytomegalovirus exposure and HLA in healthy donors. Only in-frame clones appear in the TCRdb table, and some are missing; sequencing was by immunoSEQ multiplex PCR. The table includes some 180,000 clones, around four fifths detected once. The specimen was PBMCs. These receptors originate from a man younger than 30 in good health and CMV-seronegative. The CDR3 runs from the conserved cysteine through the conserved F or W. Fields, in order: CDR3 DNA, CDR3 protein, V gene, clone size, D gene, J gene, CDR3 length. D genes are given only for firm matches. Part of the rows lack a size; the others show once, few, many or a class for expanded clones.

TGTGCCAGCAGCCCCCTACCTAGCGGGGGGGCAGATACGCAGTATTTT | CASSPLPSGGADTQYF | TRBV7-9 | NA | TRBD2 | TRBJ2-3 | 16
TGTGCTAGTTCCAGGCGTAGCGGGGGGCGGGGAGAGACCCAGTACTTC | CASSRRSGGRGETQYF | TRBV12-5 | NA | TRBD2 | TRBJ2-5 | 16
TGTGCCAGCAGTGACACGCAAAATCCGGCGGGTCCCCTCCACTTT | CASSDTQNPAGPLHF | TRBV6-4 | few | NA | TRBJ1-6 | 15
TGTGCCAGCAGCTTAGGGTCGACAGGGGCCTCTGGAAACACCATATATTTT | CASSLGSTGASGNTIYF | TRBV11-3 | NA | TRBD1 | TRBJ1-3 | 17
TGTGCCAGCAGCCCCGGGACTAGTCGTACCGGGGAGCTGTTTTTT | CASSPGTSRTGELFF | TRBV7-3 | NA | TRBD2 | TRBJ2-2 | 15
TGTGCTAGTGGTCCCCCCCCGGATGGACTCAATGAGCAGTTCTTC | CASGPPPDGLNEQFF | TRBV12-5 | NA | NA | TRBJ2-1 | 15
TGTGCCAGCAGCCCCCGTAGCGGGGGGGATCAAGAGACCCAGTACTTC | CASSPRSGGDQETQYF | TRBV4-2 | NA | TRBD2 | TRBJ2-5 | 16
TGTGCCAGCAGCTTAGGGGGGGCACACTCCTACGAGCAGTACTTC | CASSLGGAHSYEQYF | TRBV7-3 | NA | NA | TRBJ2-7 | 15
TGTGCCAGCAGCCCAAGCGGGGGAAACTCTAGCCCTACGCAGTATTTT | CASSPSGGNSSPTQYF | TRBV11-3 | NA | TRBD2 | TRBJ2-3 | 16
TGTTCCAGCAGCTTACGCTCGCTAGCTCAAAACGGGGGAGATACGCAGTATTTT | CSSSLRSLAQNGGDTQYF | TRBV7-9 | NA | NA | TRBJ2-3 | 18
TGTGCCAGTAGTATCCCACAGGGTGGGAACACTGAAGCTTTCTTT | CASSIPQGGNTEAFF | TRBV19 | once | NA | TRBJ1-1 | 15
TGTGCCAGCAGGACAGGGCTGAACACCGGGGAGCTGTTTTTT | CASRTGLNTGELFF | TRBV27 | NA | TRBD1 | TRBJ2-2 | 14